The 25 T cell receptor beta chains below were found in one sample sequenced in a study of response to subunit inactivated influenza vaccine. In TCRdb, the RT-PCR reads were re-called with MiXCR into one record per CDR3 protein. The table lists about 530,000 distinct CDR3 sequences, 10% to 15% of them singletons, with approximately 14% in the top ten. The specimen was PBMCs from blood, collected roughly 47 days after vaccination. These receptors came from a man aged 50 to 59 who received an inactivated influenza vaccine.

This clonotype was counted only a few times. This chain joins TRBV7-2 and TRBJ1-1; the D gene is possibly TRBD1 (5 bases). CDR3 size: 15 residues. Trimming left V 5 bases short and J 1 base short, with 14 bases between. CDR1 and CDR2 from the germline V gene are SGHTA and FQGNSA. CDR3 amino acids: CASSRGTTRNTEAFF. The CDR3 DNA reads as TGTGCCAGCAGCCGGGGCACTACTAGGAACACTGAAGCTTTCTTT.

The table lists this clonotype with a few counts. V and J are TRBV7-7 and TRBJ2-7; D perhaps matches TRBD2 (6 bases). The length of the CDR3 is 13 residues. Germline CDR1 is SSHAT and CDR2 is FNYEAQ (reference sequence). Trimming left V 5 bases short and J 3 bases short, with 11 bases between. CDR3 sequence reads: CASSPGRGYEQYF. The CDR3 DNA is TGTGCCAGCAGCCCCGGGCGGGGCTACGAGCAGTACTTC.

The gene calls are TRBV12-3 or TRBV12-4 and TRBJ1-6; TRBD1 matches 9 bases. Losses at the gene ends were 6 bases for V and 9 bases for J; bases not matched to a gene: 12. This CDR3 region has 16 residues. The CDR3: CASRGSGQGIGSPLHF. The DNA of the CDR3 is TGTGCCAGCAGGGGATCGGGACAGGGTATCGGTTCACCCCTCCACTTT.

This clonotype was picked up a small number of times. The gene calls are TRBV5-1 and TRBJ1-2; TRBD1 aligns across 7 bases. Germline-derived CDR1 and CDR2 are SGHRS and YFSETQ. The CDR3 loop spans 16 amino acids. With 4 bases clipped from V and 0 bases from J, the junction kept 9 bases outside the gene matches. In nucleotides, the CDR3 is TGCGCCAGCAGCCCTGGGACAGCGTCAGCTAACTATGGCTACACCTTC. It codes for CASSPGTASANYGYTF.

This clonotype was picked up a small number of times. The chain joins TRBV20-1 to TRBJ2-7; 8 positions match TRBD1. V shed 0 bases and J 4 bases; nucleotides not matched to a gene: 11. Looked up from germline, CDR1 is DFQATT and CDR2 is SNEGSKA (reference sequence). This CDR3 is built from 16 residues. The DNA for the CDR3 is TGCAGTGCTAGAGATGAGGGACAGGTACCCTATTACGAGCAGTACTTC. It encodes CSARDEGQVPYYEQYF.

This clonotype was seen at least ten times. The J gene is TRBJ1-5, the V gene TRBV12-3 or TRBV12-4; 7 bases fit TRBD1. V gave up 6 bases and J gave up 6 bases; unmatched junction bases: 14. The CDR3 is 16 amino acids. The CDR3 DNA reads TGTGCCAGCAGCGCCCAGGGGGGGGGCTCGAGTCAGCCCCAGCATTTT. Its translation: CASSAQGGGSSQPQHF.

CDR3: CASSYVNRETQYF. The CDR3 bases are TGTGCCAGCAGTTACGTCAACAGAGAGACCCAGTACTTC. This sequence joins TRBV6-5 and TRBJ2-5; D remains unclear. Germline V lookup: CDR1 MNHEY, CDR2 SVGAGI. The CDR3 has 13 residues. With 2 bases removed from V and 4 bases from J, the gap between germline ends came to 8 bases.

V is TRBV20-1 and J is TRBJ2-2; 10 nucleotides agree with TRBD2. Trimming at V came to 1 base and at J to 6 bases, leaving 5 bases not matched to a gene. The CDR3 runs to 15 residues. CDR1 and CDR2 (germline): DFQATT, SNEGSKA (reference sequence). CDR3 sequence (DNA): TGCAGTGCTAGAGGCGCAGCGGGAGGGCCCGGGGAGCTGTTTTTT. It codes for CSARGAAGGPGELFF.

The chain uses TRBV6-2 or TRBV6-3 and TRBJ2-2, with D possibly TRBD1 on 5 matching bases. Deletions cut 8 bases from V and 1 base from J, with 11 bases between. The CDR3 sequence is 14 residues long. Germline lookup yields CDR1 MNHEY and CDR2 SVGEGT. CDR3 nucleotide sequence: TGTGCCAGCGCAAGGGGTGAGAACACCGGGGAGCTGTTTTTT. Translating it yields CASARGENTGELFF.

As regards this clonotype: This may arise from a read error, as a much more abundant clone is one base away. V and J are TRBV4-1 and TRBJ2-1, with D possibly being TRBD1 or TRBD2 (6 bases each). CDR3 length: 15 amino acids. The V gene's germline CDR1 is MGHRA and CDR2 YSYEKL. The CDR3 is CASRSSPGEDNVQFF. CDR3 DNA: TGCGCCAGCAGATCTAGCCCAGGGGAGGACAATGTGCAGTTCTTC.

This chain links TRBV5-1 with TRBJ2-5; a weak D match, TRBD1 (6 bases). Trimming stripped 5 bases from V and 2 bases from J, with 10 bases between. The V gene's germline CDR1 is SGHRS and CDR2 YFSETQ. CDR3 length equals 13 residues. CDR3 sequence: CASRRGSQETQYF. The CDR3 DNA follows: TGCGCCAGCAGGAGGGGGTCGCAAGAGACCCAGTACTTC.

This clonotype was found a few times. This chain joins TRBV20-1 and TRBJ2-7; no definite D call. The CDR3 loop spans 13 amino acids. CDR1 and CDR2 (germline): DFQATT, SNEGSKA (reference sequence). V lost 7 bases and J 3 bases, leaving 16 bases between the germline ends. The CDR3 protein is CSVPTPNSYEQYF. The CDR3 coding sequence is TGCAGTGTTCCCACCCCGAACAGCTACGAGCAGTACTTC.

This clonotype was found a few times. V gene TRBV7-8 combines with J gene TRBJ1-1; D is undetermined. Germline CDR1 is SGHVS and CDR2 is FQNEAQ. V dropped 1 base and J dropped 4 bases, with 7 bases sitting between them. CDR3 length equals 13 residues. CDR3 nucleotide sequence: TGTGCCAGCAGCTTAGGAAGACTCACTGAAGCTTTCTTT. It specifies CASSLGRLTEAFF. The full variable domain, rest sourced from reference TRBV7-8 and TRBJ1-1, is GAGVSQSPRYKVAKRGQDVALRCDPISGHVSLFWYQQALGQGPEFLTYFQNEAQLDKSGLPSDRFFAERPEGSVSTLKIQRTQQEDSAVYLCASSLGRLTEAFFGQGTRLTVV.

This clonotype was seen only a few times. This chain connects TRBV5-5 to TRBJ1-4; a possible D gene is TRBD1 (5 bases). Germline CDR1 is SGHKS and CDR2 is YYEKEE (reference sequence). This CDR3 spans 13 amino acids. The V and J ends lost 3 bases and 4 bases respectively, with 7 bases between them. The CDR3 spells CASSWGFNEKLFF. The DNA for the CDR3 is TGTGCCAGCAGCTGGGGGTTTAATGAAAAACTGTTTTTT.

The sample holds a few counts of this clonotype. The V gene is TRBV29-1, the J gene TRBJ1-2; no definite D call. V gave up 1 base and J gave up 2 bases, with 8 bases separating them. The CDR3 has 13 amino acids. In germline, CDR1 is SQVTM, CDR2 ANQGSEA. The CDR3 DNA follows: TGCAGCGTTGAAGGGCCTAACAACTATGGCTACACCTTC. Translating gives CSVEGPNNYGYTF. The full variable domain, rest sourced from reference TRBV29-1 and TRBJ1-2, is SAVISQKPSRDICQRGTSLTIQCQVDSQVTMMFWYRQQPGQSLTLIATANQGSEATYESGFVIDKFPISRPNLTFSTLTVSNMSPEDSSIYLCSVEGPNNYGYTFGSGTRLTVV.

The chain combines TRBV12-3 or TRBV12-4 with TRBJ2-5; tentative D call: TRBD1 (8 bases). Trimming took off 6 bases at V and 5 bases at J, with 19 bases between the two ends. The CDR3 covers 15 residues. The CDR3 loop reads CASSGRTGPRETQYF. The CDR3 DNA reads TGTGCCAGCAGCGGGAGGACAGGGCCGAGGGAGACCCAGTACTTC.

The chain employs TRBV24-1 and TRBJ2-5; the match to TRBD1 covers 10 bases. V gave up 3 bases and J gave up 4 bases; unmatched junction bases: 4. This CDR3 is 15 amino acids long. Germline V lookup: CDR1 KGHDR, CDR2 SFDVKD. The CDR3 spells CATSDRDRGSETQYF. CDR3 DNA: TGTGCCACCAGTGATCGGGACAGGGGTTCAGAGACCCAGTACTTC.

This clonotype was recorded many times. As DNA, the CDR3 is TGTGCCAGCAGGGAGGGACGGCCCCTCACAGATACGCAGTATTTT. Amino acids: CASREGRPLTDTQYF. V gene TRBV5-6 combines with J gene TRBJ2-3; possible D gene TRBD2, 6 bases. Germline lookup yields CDR1 SGHDT and CDR2 YYEEEE. Trimming removed 5 bases at V and 2 bases at J, with 15 bases between. There are 15 residues in the CDR3.

The chain links TRBV5-5 to TRBJ1-2; 8 nucleotides match TRBD1. CDR3 length: 18 residues. Germline CDR1 is SGHKS and CDR2 is YYEKEE (reference sequence). V lost 0 bases to trimming and J lost 8 bases; unmatched junction nucleotides: 18. The CDR3 here is CASSLADSGTGRLGGYTF. The DNA of the CDR3 is TGTGCCAGCAGCTTGGCAGATTCTGGGACAGGTCGTCTCGGAGGCTACACCTTC.

Only a few counts were recorded for this clonotype. This chain uses TRBV7-2 with TRBJ2-5; no reliable D call. The V gene's germline CDR1 is SGHTA and CDR2 FQGNSA. V was cut by 3 bases and J by 5 bases, with 19 bases left in between. The CDR3 spans 16 residues. The CDR3 region has the DNA TGTGCCAGCAGCTTGAGAAGTTATGAGGCTGCGGAGACCCAGTACTTC. It translates to CASSLRSYEAAETQYF. Full variable domain (outside the CDR3, taken from reference TRBV7-2 and TRBJ2-5): GAGVSQSPSNKVTEKGKDVELRCDPISGHTALYWYRQSLGQGLEFLIYFQGNSAPDKSGLPSDRFSAERTGGSVSTLTIQRTQQEDSAVYLCASSLRSYEAAETQYFGPGTRLLVL.

The gene calls are TRBV9 and TRBJ2-7; possible D gene TRBD1, 6 bases. Trimming took off 0 bases at V and 4 bases at J, with 8 bases between the two ends. Germline V gene sequence: CDR1 SGDLS, CDR2 YYNGEE. The length of the CDR3 is 13 residues. In DNA form, the CDR3 reads TGTGCCAGCAGCGTAGGACAGGAGTACGAGCAGTACTTC. Its translation: CASSVGQEYEQYF. Full variable domain (outside the CDR3, taken from reference TRBV9 and TRBJ2-7): DSGVTQTPKHLITATGQRVTLRCSPRSGDLSVYWYQQSLDQGLQFLIQYYNGEERAKGNILERFSAQQFPDLHSELNLSSLELGDSALYFCASSVGQEYEQYFGPGTRLTVT.

This clonotype has just a few counts. The chain carries TRBV5-1 and TRBJ2-5; D is possibly TRBD1 (5 bases). V gave up 1 base and J gave up 2 bases, with 9 bases separating them. Germline V gene data show CDR1 as SGHRS and CDR2 as YFSETQ. The CDR3 loop spans 14 amino acids. The CDR3 DNA is TGCGCCAGCAGCTTGAAGGGGTTTCAAGAGACCCAGTACTTC. Encoded protein: CASSLKGFQETQYF. The full variable domain, with the rest looked up from reference TRBV5-1 and TRBJ2-5, is KAGVTQTPRYLIKTRGQQVTLSCSPISGHRSVSWYQQTPGQGLQFLFEYFSETQRNKGNFPGRFSGRQFSNSRSEMNVSTLELGDSALYLCASSLKGFQETQYFGPGTRLLVL.

This rearrangement joins TRBV2 to TRBJ2-1; D not certain. V was clipped by 2 bases and J by 10 bases, with 12 bases between them. This CDR3 comprises 13 residues. CDR1 is SNHLY and CDR2 is FYNNEI in the germline V gene. CDR3 DNA sequence: TGTGCCAGCAGTGAACCCGATGGCAGGGAGCAGTTCTTC. Residues: CASSEPDGREQFF.

This clonotype was counted only a few times. The V call is TRBV6-2 or TRBV6-3, the J call TRBJ2-7; tentative D call: TRBD1 (5 bases). The CDR3 sequence is 13 residues long. The V gene lost 6 bases and the J gene lost 3 bases, with 12 bases spanning the gap. Germline V gene sequence: CDR1 MNHEY, CDR2 SVGEGT. The CDR3 DNA is TGTGCCAGCAGCCGAGACAGATTCTACGAGCAGTACTTC. This sequence encodes CASSRDRFYEQYF.

This clonotype was found a few times. V is TRBV7-9 and J is TRBJ1-1, with D hard to call. CDR1 and CDR2 (germline): SEHNR, FQNEAQ (reference sequence). CDR3 size: 17 residues. V was clipped by 2 bases and J by 0 bases, with 16 bases between them. The CDR3 region has the DNA TGTGCCAGCAGCTTATTTCCCCGGCAGTCACTGAACACTGAAGCTTTCTTT. Protein: CASSLFPRQSLNTEAFF.